The rows below give T cell receptor beta chains drawn from one sample of a study of somatic mutations in cytotoxic T cells in rheumatoid arthritis. Assay: immunoSEQ multiplex PCR; the TCRdb copy retains only in-frame clones and omits some. The sample holds more than 15,000 clones, over 70% seen once. The specimen was CD8+ T cells sorted from blood. These receptors were obtained from an adult with rheumatoid arthritis. CDR3s include the opening cysteine and the closing phenylalanine or tryptophan. D genes are given only for firm matches. Size values are once, few and many counts, or a class for expanded clones, and some rows have none.

J: TRBJ1-2; D: TRBD1; size: .; V: TRBV7-9; DNA: TGTGCCAGCAGCTCCCCACAGGGGTACCATGGCTACACCTTC; CDR3: CASSSPQGYHGYTF
J: TRBJ1-1; D: .; size: .; V: TRBV6-1; DNA: TGTGCCAGCATATGGGGAACTGAAGCTTTCTTT; CDR3: CASIWGTEAFF
J: TRBJ1-5; D: TRBD1; size: .; V: TRBV19; DNA: TGTGCCAGTAGCAAAGCCGGGACAGACGTTAAGAGGCCCCAGCATTTT; CDR3: CASSKAGTDVKRPQHF
J: TRBJ2-3; D: .; size: .; V: TRBV4-1; DNA: TGCGCCAGCAGCCGGGGACTTCTTGGTTCAGATACGCAGTATTTT; CDR3: CASSRGLLGSDTQYF
J: TRBJ1-1; D: .; size: .; V: TRBV7-2; DNA: TGTGCCAGCAGCTTAGGGTCTGAAGCTTTCTTT; CDR3: CASSLGSEAFF
J: TRBJ1-4; D: .; size: .; V: TRBV5-4; DNA: TGTGCCAGCACCCCAGGAGTCGCAACTAATGAAAAACTGTTTTTT; CDR3: CASTPGVATNEKLFF
J: TRBJ1-5; D: TRBD1; size: .; V: TRBV2; DNA: TGTGCCAGCAGAGGACCGGGACAGGGCGGCAATCAGCCCCAGCATTTT; CDR3: CASRGPGQGGNQPQHF
J: TRBJ2-5; D: .; size: .; V: TRBV7-9; DNA: TGTGCCAGCAGCTTAGAACAGGGACTCCCGTTTATAGAGACCCAGTACTTC; CDR3: CASSLEQGLPFIETQYF
J: TRBJ2-2; D: .; size: .; V: TRBV27; DNA: TGTGCCAGCAGTTTAAATCGGCCCGGGGAGCTGTTTTTT; CDR3: CASSLNRPGELFF
J: TRBJ2-7; D: TRBD2; size: .; V: TRBV27; DNA: TGTGCCAGCAGTTTTTGGCCGGGAGGGCTTCGGGGCGAGCAGTACTTC; CDR3: CASSFWPGGLRGEQYF
J: TRBJ1-5; D: .; size: few; V: TRBV5-5; DNA: TGTGCCAGCAGCCCTGGGTGGGGCAATCAGCCCCAGCATTTT; CDR3: CASSPGWGNQPQHF
J: TRBJ2-7; D: .; size: .; V: TRBV10-3; DNA: TGTGCCATCAGTGAGTCCAACGAGCAGTACTTC; CDR3: CAISESNEQYF
J: TRBJ2-7; D: .; size: .; V: TRBV18; DNA: TGTGCCAGCTCACCACAAACGAGGGCACGGGTATACGAGCAGTACTTC; CDR3: CASSPQTRARVYEQYF
J: TRBJ2-6; D: TRBD1; size: .; V: TRBV7-3; DNA: TGTGCCAGCAGCTTAACCGCCGCAGGGGGCCCGACTGGGGCCAACGTCCTGACTTTC; CDR3: CASSLTAAGGPTGANVLTF
J: TRBJ2-7; D: .; size: .; V: TRBV9; DNA: TGTGCCAGCAGCGTAGGGGGCAGCACCTACGAGCAGTACTTC; CDR3: CASSVGGSTYEQYF
J: TRBJ1-1; D: TRBD1; size: .; V: TRBV30; DNA: TGTGCCTGGAGTGTTGACAGGGACGGCACTGAAGCTTTCTTT; CDR3: CAWSVDRDGTEAFF
J: TRBJ1-5; D: TRBD1; size: few; V: TRBV29-1; DNA: TGCAGCGTTGGGGACAGGGGAGTCAAGCCCCAGCATTTT; CDR3: CSVGDRGVKPQHF
J: TRBJ1-2; D: .; size: .; V: TRBV4-1; DNA: TGCGCCAGCAGCCAAGGGGTTACTGGCTACACCTTC; CDR3: CASSQGVTGYTF
J: TRBJ1-5; D: .; size: .; V: TRBV28; DNA: TGTGCCAGCAGTTCACCTCAGGGGTTACAGCCCCAGCATTTT; CDR3: CASSSPQGLQPQHF
J: TRBJ1-2; D: .; size: .; V: TRBV29-1; DNA: TGCAGCGTCCGGTCGGAGGGATCCTATGGCTACACCTTC; CDR3: CSVRSEGSYGYTF
J: TRBJ2-1; D: .; size: once; V: TRBV23-1; DNA: TGCGCCAGCAGTCAACAAATTAGGAGCTCCTACAATGAGCAGTTCTTC; CDR3: CASSQQIRSSYNEQFF
J: TRBJ2-5; D: TRBD1; size: .; V: TRBV10-3; DNA: TGTGCCATCAGCGACAGGGGATCGGGAGAGACCCAGTACTTC; CDR3: CAISDRGSGETQYF
J: TRBJ2-7; D: TRBD1; size: few; V: TRBV5-1; DNA: TGCGCCAGCAGCATAGGACAGGGTGGATCCTCCTACGAGCAGTACTTC; CDR3: CASSIGQGGSSYEQYF
J: TRBJ2-1; D: .; size: .; V: TRBV15; DNA: TGTGCCACCAGCAGTCCGCGACTACCTCATGGTGAGCAGTTCTTC; CDR3: CATSSPRLPHGEQFF
J: TRBJ2-2; D: TRBD2; size: .; V: TRBV27; DNA: TGTGCCAGCAGTTTCCTCACTAGCGGGGGGGCTGAGAGCGGGGAGCTGTTTTTT; CDR3: CASSFLTSGGAESGELFF
J: TRBJ2-7; D: .; size: .; V: TRBV7-9; DNA: TGTGCCAGCAGCTTGGGCACCAGGGGGGGATTCTCCGAGCAGTACTTC; CDR3: CASSLGTRGGFSEQYF
J: TRBJ2-2; D: .; size: .; V: TRBV6-6; DNA: TGTGCCAGCAGTTACTTACAATCGAACACCGGGGAGCTGTTTTTT; CDR3: CASSYLQSNTGELFF
J: TRBJ2-7; D: TRBD1; size: .; V: TRBV6-6; DNA: TGTGCCAGCAGTTACTGGCAGGGGGCTTACGAGCAGTACTTC; CDR3: CASSYWQGAYEQYF
J: TRBJ2-2; D: .; size: .; V: TRBV7-8; DNA: TGTGCCAGCAGCTTAGACGGCGGGGACACCGGGGAGCTGTTTTTT; CDR3: CASSLDGGDTGELFF
J: TRBJ1-3; D: TRBD1; size: .; V: TRBV9; DNA: TGTGCCAGCAGCGTAGGAACAGGGGGCTCTGGAAACACCATATATTTT; CDR3: CASSVGTGGSGNTIYF
J: TRBJ1-2; D: .; size: few; V: TRBV5-6; DNA: TGTGCCAGCAGCTTAGGAGGCTACGGGATCTATGGCTACACCTTC; CDR3: CASSLGGYGIYGYTF
J: TRBJ2-3; D: .; size: .; V: TRBV5-1; DNA: TGCGCCAGCAGCTTGAGTAGGGGCACAGATACGCAGTATTTT; CDR3: CASSLSRGTDTQYF